Each of the 8 T cell receptor beta chains below was sequenced from the same sample in a study of blood T cell repertoires in COVID-19. Some clones are missing from TCRdb's copy, which holds only in-frame ones; the method was immunoSEQ multiplex PCR. Of about 150,000 clones listed, around nine tenths are singletons. The sample comprised peripheral blood. The receptors derive from a man aged 50 or older who had recovered from COVID-19.

This clone was seen a few times. V is TRBV7-9 and J is TRBJ2-7; D is perhaps TRBD1 (5 bases). The CDR3 is 15 residues long. V was clipped by 1 base and J by 5 bases, with 15 bases between them. The V gene's germline CDR1 is SEHNR and CDR2 FQNEAQ (reference sequence). The CDR3 region is CASSLGQGSNHEQYF. The CDR3 bases are TGTGCCAGCAGCTTAGGGCAGGGAAGTAACCACGAGCAGTACTTC.

The chain has TRBV19 and TRBJ2-5; D may be TRBD2 (5 bases). V lost 1 base to trimming and J lost 3 bases, with 6 bases between them. The germline CDR1 and CDR2 sequences are LNHDA and SQIVND (reference sequence). The CDR3 extends over 13 amino acids. CDR3 nucleotide sequence: TGTGCCAGTAGTATAGCGGGGAAAGAGACCCAGTACTTC. Translating gives CASSIAGKETQYF.

In its sample, this clone is medium-sized (0.01 to 0.1%). The CDR3 reads CASLDGTSGLETQYF. As DNA, the CDR3 is TGTGCCAGCCTTGACGGGACTAGCGGCCTCGAGACCCAGTACTTC. The V and J genes are TRBV5-4 and TRBJ2-5, with TRBD2 matching 11 bases. CDR3 length equals 15 residues. V dropped 7 bases and J dropped 5; count of bases not matched to a gene: 10. Germline CDR1 and CDR2: SGHNT and YYREEE (reference sequence).

The chain combines TRBV7-2 with TRBJ2-2, with D tentatively TRBD2 (6 bases). Germline V lookup: CDR1 SGHTA, CDR2 FQGNSA. The CDR3 has 14 residues. V was cut by 4 bases and J by 13 bases, with 19 bases left in between. CDR3 region: CASSSTGLPRGLFF. Here the CDR3 DNA reads TGTGCCAGCAGCTCCACGGGACTCCCAAGGGGGCTGTTTTTT.

The J gene is TRBJ2-3, the V gene TRBV2; 13 positions match TRBD2. Germline values: CDR1 SNHLY, CDR2 FYNNEI. V shed 8 bases and J 7 bases; nucleotides not matched to a gene: 6. The CDR3 is 14 amino acids. The CDR3 nucleotides are TGTGCCAGCGCAGGACTAGCGGGAGCCAATACGCAGTATTTT. Translating gives CASAGLAGANTQYF. Drawing the rest from reference TRBV2 and TRBJ2-3, the complete variable domain is EPEVTQTPSHQVTQMGQEVILRCVPISNHLYFYWYRQILGQKVEFLVSFYNNEISEKSEIFDDQFSVERPDGSNFTLKIRSTKLEDSAMYFCASAGLAGANTQYFGPGTRLTVL.

The chain is built from TRBV6-5 and TRBJ2-3; 8 bases agree with TRBD1. V lost 2 bases to trimming and J lost 4 bases; unmatched junction nucleotides: 2. The CDR3 is 14 residues long. Looked up from germline, CDR1 is MNHEY and CDR2 is SVGAGI. The CDR3 DNA follows: TGTGCCAGCAGTTACACGGACAGGGCAGATACGCAGTATTTT. This encodes CASSYTDRADTQYF.

This chain uses TRBV18 with TRBJ1-4; 7 positions match TRBD1. This CDR3 spans 15 amino acids. Per the germline V gene, CDR1 is KGHSH and CDR2 is LQKENI. Trimming at V came to 3 bases and at J to 7 bases, leaving 8 bases not matched to a gene. The CDR3 bases are TGTGCCAGCTCACCCCCCGGGACAGTTACTGAAAAACTGTTTTTT. Residues: CASSPPGTVTEKLFF.

J is TRBJ2-4 and V is TRBV18; D uncertain. Germline loops: CDR1 KGHSH, CDR2 LQKENI. Trimming stripped 2 bases from V and 0 bases from J, with 11 bases between. The CDR3 length is 16 residues. The CDR3 sequence: CASSPTSQLAKNIQYF. The CDR3 DNA is TGTGCCAGCTCACCAACATCACAGCTAGCCAAAAACATTCAGTACTTC.